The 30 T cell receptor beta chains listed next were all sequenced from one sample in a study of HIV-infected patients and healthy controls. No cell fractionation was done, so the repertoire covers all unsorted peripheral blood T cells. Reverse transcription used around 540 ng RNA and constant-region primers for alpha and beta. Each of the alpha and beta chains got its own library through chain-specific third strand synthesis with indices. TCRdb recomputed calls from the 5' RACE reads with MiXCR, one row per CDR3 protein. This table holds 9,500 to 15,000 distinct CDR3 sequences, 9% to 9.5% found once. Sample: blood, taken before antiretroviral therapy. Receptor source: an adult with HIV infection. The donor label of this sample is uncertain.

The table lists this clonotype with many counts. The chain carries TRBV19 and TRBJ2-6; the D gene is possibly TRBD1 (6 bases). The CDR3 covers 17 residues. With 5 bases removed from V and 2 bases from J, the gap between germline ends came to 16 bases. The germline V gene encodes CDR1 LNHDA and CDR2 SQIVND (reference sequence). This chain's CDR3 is CASSPTGRPTGANVLTF. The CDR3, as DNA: TGTGCCAGTAGTCCTACAGGGAGACCCACTGGGGCCAACGTCCTGACTTTC.

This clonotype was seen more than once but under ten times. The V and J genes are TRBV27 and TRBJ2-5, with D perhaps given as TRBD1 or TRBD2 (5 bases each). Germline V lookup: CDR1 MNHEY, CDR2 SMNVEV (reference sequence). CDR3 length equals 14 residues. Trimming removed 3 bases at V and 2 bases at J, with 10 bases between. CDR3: CASSFRGGQETQYF. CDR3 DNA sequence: TGTGCCAGCAGTTTTCGGGGCGGGCAAGAGACCCAGTACTTC.

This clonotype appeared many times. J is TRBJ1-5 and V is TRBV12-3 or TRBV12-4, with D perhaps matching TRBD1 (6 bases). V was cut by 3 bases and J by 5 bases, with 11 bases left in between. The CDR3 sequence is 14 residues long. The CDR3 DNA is TGTGCCAGCAGTTTGGGGGGCCCGGATCAGCCCCAGCATTTT. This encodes CASSLGGPDQPQHF.

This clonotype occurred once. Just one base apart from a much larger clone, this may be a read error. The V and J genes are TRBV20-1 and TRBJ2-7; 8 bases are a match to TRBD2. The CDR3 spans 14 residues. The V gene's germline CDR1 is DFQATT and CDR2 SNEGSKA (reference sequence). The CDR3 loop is CSAPPGTSSVEHYF. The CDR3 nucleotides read TGCAGTGCGCCCCCGGGGACTAGTTCGGTCGAGCATTACTTC.

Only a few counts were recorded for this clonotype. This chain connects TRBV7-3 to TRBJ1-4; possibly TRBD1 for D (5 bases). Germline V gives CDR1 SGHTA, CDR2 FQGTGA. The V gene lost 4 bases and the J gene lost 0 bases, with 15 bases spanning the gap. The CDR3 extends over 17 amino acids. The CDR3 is CASSSGPRSATNEKLFF. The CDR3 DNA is TGTGCCAGCAGCTCGGGACCGAGGAGTGCAACTAATGAAAAACTGTTTTTT.

The CDR3 loop is CASSPGQGNSYEQYF. The CDR3 nucleotides are TGTGCCAGCAGCCCGGGACAGGGGAATTCCTACGAGCAGTACTTC. J is TRBJ2-7 and V is TRBV7-2; 10 nucleotides align to TRBD1. The germline V gene has CDR1 SGHTA and CDR2 FQGNSA. V gave up 5 bases and J gave up 1 base; unmatched junction bases: 5. The CDR3 has 15 amino acids.

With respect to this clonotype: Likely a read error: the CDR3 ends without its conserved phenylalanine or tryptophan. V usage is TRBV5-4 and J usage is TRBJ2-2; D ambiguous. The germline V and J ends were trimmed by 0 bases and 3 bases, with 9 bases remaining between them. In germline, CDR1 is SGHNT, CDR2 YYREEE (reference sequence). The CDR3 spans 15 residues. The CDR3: CASSLDDIYTGELFL. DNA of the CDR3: TGTGCCAGCAGCTTGGATGACATATACACCGGGGAGCTGTTTTTG.

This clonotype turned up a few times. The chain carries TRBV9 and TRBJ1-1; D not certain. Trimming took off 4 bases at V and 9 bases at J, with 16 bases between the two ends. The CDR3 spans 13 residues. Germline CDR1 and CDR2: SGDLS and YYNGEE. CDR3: CASSPRVGSQAFF. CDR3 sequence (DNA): TGTGCCAGCAGCCCGCGGGTCGGATCTCAAGCTTTCTTT.

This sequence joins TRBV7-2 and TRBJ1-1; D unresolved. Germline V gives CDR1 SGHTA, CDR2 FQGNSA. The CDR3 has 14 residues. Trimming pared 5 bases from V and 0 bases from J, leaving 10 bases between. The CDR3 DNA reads TGTGCCAGCAGCCAAGGACGGTTGAACACTGAAGCTTTCTTT. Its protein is CASSQGRLNTEAFF.

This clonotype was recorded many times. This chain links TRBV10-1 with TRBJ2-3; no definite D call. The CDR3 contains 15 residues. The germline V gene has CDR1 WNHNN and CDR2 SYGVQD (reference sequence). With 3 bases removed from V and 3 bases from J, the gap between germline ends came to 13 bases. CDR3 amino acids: CASSDELSRTDTQYF. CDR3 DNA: TGCGCCAGCAGTGACGAACTCAGCAGGACAGATACGCAGTATTTT.

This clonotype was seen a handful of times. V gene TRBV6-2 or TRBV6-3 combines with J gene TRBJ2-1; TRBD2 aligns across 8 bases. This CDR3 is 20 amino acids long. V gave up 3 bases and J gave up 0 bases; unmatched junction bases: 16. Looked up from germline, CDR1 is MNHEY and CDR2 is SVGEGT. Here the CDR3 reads CASSYPGRGGPSVSYNEQFF. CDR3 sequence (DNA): TGTGCCAGCAGTTATCCAGGTCGGGGGGGCCCTTCGGTCTCCTACAATGAGCAGTTCTTC.

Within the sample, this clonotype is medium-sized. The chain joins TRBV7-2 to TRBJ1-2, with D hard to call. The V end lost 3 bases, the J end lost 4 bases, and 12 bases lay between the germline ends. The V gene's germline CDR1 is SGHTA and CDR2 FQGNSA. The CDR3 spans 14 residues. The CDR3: CASSFSALPYGYTF. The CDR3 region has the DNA TGTGCCAGCAGCTTCTCCGCCCTACCCTATGGCTACACCTTC.

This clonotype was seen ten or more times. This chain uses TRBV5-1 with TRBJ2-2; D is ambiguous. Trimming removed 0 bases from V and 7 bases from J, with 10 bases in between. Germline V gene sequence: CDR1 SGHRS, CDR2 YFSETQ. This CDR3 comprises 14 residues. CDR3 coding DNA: TGCGCCAGCAGCTTGGAATCAGGATTCGGGGAGCTGTTTTTT. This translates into CASSLESGFGELFF.

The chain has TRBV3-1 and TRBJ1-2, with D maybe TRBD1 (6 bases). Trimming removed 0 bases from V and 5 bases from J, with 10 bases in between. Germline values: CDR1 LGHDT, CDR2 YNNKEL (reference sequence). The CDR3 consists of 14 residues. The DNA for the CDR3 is TGTGCCAGCAGCCAAGATCTGAGGGGGTATGGCTACACCTTC. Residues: CASSQDLRGYGYTF.

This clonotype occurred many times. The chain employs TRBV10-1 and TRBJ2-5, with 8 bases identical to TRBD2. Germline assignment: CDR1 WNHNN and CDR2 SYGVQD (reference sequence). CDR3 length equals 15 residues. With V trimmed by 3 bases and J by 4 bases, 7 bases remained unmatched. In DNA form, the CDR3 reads TGCGCCAGCAGTGATGAAGCGGGAGAGGGAGAGACCCAGTACTTC. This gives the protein CASSDEAGEGETQYF.

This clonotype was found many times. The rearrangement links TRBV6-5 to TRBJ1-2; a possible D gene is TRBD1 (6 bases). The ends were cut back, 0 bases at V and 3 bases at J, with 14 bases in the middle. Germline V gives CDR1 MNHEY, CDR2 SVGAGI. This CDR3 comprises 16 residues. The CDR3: CASSYSIGQRDYGYTF. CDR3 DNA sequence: TGTGCCAGCAGTTACTCGATCGGACAGCGCGACTATGGCTACACCTTC.

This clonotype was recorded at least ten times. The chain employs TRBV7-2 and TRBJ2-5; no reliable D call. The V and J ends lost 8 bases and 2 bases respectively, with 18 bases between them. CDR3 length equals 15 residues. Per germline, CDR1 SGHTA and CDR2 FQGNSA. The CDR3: CASATGLTLQETQYF. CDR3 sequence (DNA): TGTGCCAGCGCAACGGGTCTGACATTACAAGAGACCCAGTACTTC.

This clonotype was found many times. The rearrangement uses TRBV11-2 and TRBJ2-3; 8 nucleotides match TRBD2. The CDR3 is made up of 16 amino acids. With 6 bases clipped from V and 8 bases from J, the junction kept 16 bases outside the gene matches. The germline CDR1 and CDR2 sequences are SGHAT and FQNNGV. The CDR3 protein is CASSLGPAGGQGTQYF. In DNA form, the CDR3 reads TGTGCCAGCAGTCTGGGCCCGGCGGGAGGCCAGGGTACGCAGTATTTT.

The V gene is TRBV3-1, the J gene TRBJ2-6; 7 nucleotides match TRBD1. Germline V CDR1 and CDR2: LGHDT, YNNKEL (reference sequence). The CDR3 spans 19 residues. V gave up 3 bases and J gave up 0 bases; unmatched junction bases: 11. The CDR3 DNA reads TGTGCCAGCAGCCAGGACTGGACAGGATCTCGCTCTGGGGCCAACGTCCTGACTTTC. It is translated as CASSQDWTGSRSGANVLTF.

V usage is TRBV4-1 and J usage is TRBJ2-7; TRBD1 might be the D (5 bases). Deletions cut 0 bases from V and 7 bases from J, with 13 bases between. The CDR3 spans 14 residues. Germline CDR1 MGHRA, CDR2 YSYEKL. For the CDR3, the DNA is TGCGCCAGCAGCCAAGAGCCAGGGCCGAGGGAGCAGTACTTC. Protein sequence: CASSQEPGPREQYF.

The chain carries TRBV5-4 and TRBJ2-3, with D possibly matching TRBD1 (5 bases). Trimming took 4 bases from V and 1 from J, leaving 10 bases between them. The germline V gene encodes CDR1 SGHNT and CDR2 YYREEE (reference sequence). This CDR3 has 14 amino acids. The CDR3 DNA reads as TGTGCCAGCAGCCACGCCAGGGGCACAGATACGCAGTATTTT. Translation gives CASSHARGTDTQYF.

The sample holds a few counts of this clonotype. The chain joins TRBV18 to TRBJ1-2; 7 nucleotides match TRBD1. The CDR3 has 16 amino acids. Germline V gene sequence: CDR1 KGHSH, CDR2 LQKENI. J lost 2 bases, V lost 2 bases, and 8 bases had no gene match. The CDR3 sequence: CASSPNRDSINYGYTF. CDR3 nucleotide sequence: TGTGCCAGCTCACCAAACCGGGACAGCATAAACTATGGCTACACCTTC. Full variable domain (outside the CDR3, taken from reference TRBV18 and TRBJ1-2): NAGVMQNPRHLVRRRGQEARLRCSPMKGHSHVYWYRQLPEEGLKFMVYLQKENIIDESGMPKERFSAEFPKEGPSILRIQQVVRGDSAAYFCASSPNRDSINYGYTFGSGTRLTVV.

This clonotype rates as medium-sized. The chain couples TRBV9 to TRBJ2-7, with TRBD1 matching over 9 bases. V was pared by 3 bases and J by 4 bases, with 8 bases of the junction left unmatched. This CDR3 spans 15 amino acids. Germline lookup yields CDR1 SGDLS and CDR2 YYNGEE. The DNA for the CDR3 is TGTGCCAGCAGCGAAGGGACAGGGCTGGGGTACGAGCAGTACTTC. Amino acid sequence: CASSEGTGLGYEQYF.

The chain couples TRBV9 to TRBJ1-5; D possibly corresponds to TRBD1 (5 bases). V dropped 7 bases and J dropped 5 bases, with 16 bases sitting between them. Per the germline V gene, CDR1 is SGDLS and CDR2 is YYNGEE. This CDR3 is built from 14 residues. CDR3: CASWGVGSDQPQHF. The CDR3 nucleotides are TGTGCCAGCTGGGGGGTAGGGTCCGATCAGCCCCAGCATTTT.

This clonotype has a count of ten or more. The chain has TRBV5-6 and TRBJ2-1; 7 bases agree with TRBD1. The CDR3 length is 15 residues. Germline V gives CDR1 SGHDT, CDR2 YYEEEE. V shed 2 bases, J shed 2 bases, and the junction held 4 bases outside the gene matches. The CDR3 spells CASSFQQGTYNEQFF. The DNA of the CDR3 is TGTGCCAGCAGCTTTCAACAGGGGACCTACAATGAGCAGTTCTTC.

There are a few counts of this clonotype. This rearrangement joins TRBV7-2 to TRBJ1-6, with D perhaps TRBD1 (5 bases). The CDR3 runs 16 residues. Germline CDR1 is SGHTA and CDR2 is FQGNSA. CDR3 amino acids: CAIRERGRVDNSPLHF. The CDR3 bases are TGTGCGATCAGGGAAAGGGGAAGGGTCGATAATTCACCCCTCCACTTT.

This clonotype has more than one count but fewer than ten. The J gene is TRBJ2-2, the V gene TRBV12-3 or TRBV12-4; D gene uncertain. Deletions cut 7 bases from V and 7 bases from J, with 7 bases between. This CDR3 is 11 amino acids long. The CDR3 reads CASISVGELFF. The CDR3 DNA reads TGTGCCAGCATTTCAGTCGGGGAGCTGTTTTTT.

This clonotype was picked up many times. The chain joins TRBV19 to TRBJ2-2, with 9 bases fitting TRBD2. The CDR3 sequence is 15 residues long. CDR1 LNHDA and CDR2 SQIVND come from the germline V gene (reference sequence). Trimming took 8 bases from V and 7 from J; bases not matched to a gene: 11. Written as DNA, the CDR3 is TGTGCCAGTCTCGAGCAACTAGCGGGCGTCGGGGAGCTGTTTTTT. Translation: CASLEQLAGVGELFF. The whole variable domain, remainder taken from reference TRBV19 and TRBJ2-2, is DGGITQSPKYLFRKEGQNVTLSCEQNLNHDAMYWYRQDPGQGLRLIYYSQIVNDFQKGDIAEGYSVSREKKESFPLTVTSAQKNPTAFYLCASLEQLAGVGELFFGEGSRLTVL.

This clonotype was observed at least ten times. CDR3 bases: TGTGCCAGCAGTGAAGCCCCGGGGATCTTAGCGGATGAGCAGTTCTTC. Amino acids: CASSEAPGILADEQFF. This chain links TRBV2 with TRBJ2-1; D might be TRBD2 (6 bases). The CDR3 is made up of 16 amino acids. Per germline, CDR1 SNHLY and CDR2 FYNNEI. Trimming cost V 0 bases and J 8 bases, with 17 bases left between them.

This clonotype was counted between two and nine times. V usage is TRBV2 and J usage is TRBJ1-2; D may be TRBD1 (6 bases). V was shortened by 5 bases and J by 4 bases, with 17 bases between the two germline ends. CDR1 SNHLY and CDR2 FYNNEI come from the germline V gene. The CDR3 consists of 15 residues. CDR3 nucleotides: TGTGCCAGCAGTACCACCGGGGACACACCCTATGGCTACACCTTC. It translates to CASSTTGDTPYGYTF.